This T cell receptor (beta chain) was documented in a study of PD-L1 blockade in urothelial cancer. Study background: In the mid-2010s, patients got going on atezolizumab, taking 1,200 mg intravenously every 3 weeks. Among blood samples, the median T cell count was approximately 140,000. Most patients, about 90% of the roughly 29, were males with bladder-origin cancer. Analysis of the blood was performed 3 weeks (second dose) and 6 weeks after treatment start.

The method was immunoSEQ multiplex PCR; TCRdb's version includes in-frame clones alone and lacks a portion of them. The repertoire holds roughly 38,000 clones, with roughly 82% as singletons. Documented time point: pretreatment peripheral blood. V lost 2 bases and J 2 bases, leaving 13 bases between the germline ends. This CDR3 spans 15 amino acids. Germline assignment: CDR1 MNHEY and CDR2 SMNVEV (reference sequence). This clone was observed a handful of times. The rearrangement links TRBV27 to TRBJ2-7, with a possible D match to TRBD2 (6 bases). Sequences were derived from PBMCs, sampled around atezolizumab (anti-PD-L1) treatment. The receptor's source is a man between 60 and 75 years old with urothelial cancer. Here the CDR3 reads CASSLKVGGAYEQYF. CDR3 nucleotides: TGTGCCAGCAGTTTAAAGGTTGGCGGGGCCTACGAGCAGTACTTC.